This T cell receptor (beta chain) was identified during a study of regulatory T cells in long-lasting Graves disease. Described time point: newly diagnosed GD, antithyroid drugs for less than 3 months. The TCR library was made from RNA that had been extracted from PBMCs in TRIzol. The table lists this clonotype with many counts. This CDR3 is 14 amino acids long. The germline gives CDR1 SGHRS, CDR2 YFSETQ. V lost 4 bases, J lost 4 bases, and 14 bases lay in between. Arm-PCR with iRepertoire HTBI primers amplified the CDR3 regions for these TCR beta libraries. In TCRdb, the multiplex PCR reads were re-called with MiXCR into one record per CDR3 protein. Of 550,000 to 650,000 distinct CDR3 sequences in the sample, about 16% are singletons; the top ten hold about 12%. This same sample was also taken into another study, of T cells in Graves' hyperthyroidism and ophthalmopathy. That report notes: HTBI primers were used for first-round RT-PCR of the TCR CDR3. Through a model of 13 V-J features, ophthalmopathy was separated from stable hyperthyroidism.

Sample: peripheral blood mononuclear cells (PBMCs), taken at new diagnosis, from a patient treated with antithyroid drugs. The rearrangement uses TRBV5-1 and TRBJ1-2, with D unresolved. The TCR was taken from a man aged 18-30 years with Graves disease. This chain's CDR3 is CASSHGTAAYGYTF. The CDR3 coding sequence is TGCGCCAGCAGCCACGGAACGGCGGCCTATGGCTACACCTTC.